The 10 T cell receptor beta chains given below trace back to one sample, sequenced in a study of vaccination and CD4 T cells after COVID-19. Researchers used the Oncomine TCR Beta short-read assay to sequence DNA from cultured CD4+ T cells. Via MiXCR, TCRdb re-called the PCR reads, giving one row per CDR3 protein. The table has roughly 16,000 distinct CDR3 sequences, almost 60% seen once. Regarding treatment: approximately 11-day PBMC culture with coronavirus spike peptide pools or control peptides (ViraFEST assay). Their antigen targets remain unknown. Sequencing was done on a sample of CD4+ T cells from blood, cultured in vitro. These TCRs come from a human donor who had recovered from COVID-19.

This clonotype showed up just once. The gene calls are TRBV4-1 and TRBJ2-7, with TRBD1 matching over 9 bases. Germline CDR1 is MGHRA and CDR2 is YSYEKL. J lost 4 bases, V lost 2 bases, and 9 bases had no gene match. The CDR3 contains 16 residues. This chain's CDR3 is CASSQHAGQGRYEQYF. CDR3 DNA: TGCGCCAGCAGCCAACATGCCGGACAGGGGAGGTACGAGCAGTACTTC.

The chain couples TRBV6-5 to TRBJ1-2; D is ambiguous. Germline CDR1 reads MNHEY; CDR2 reads SVGAGI. Trimming stripped 2 bases from V and 4 bases from J, with 11 bases between. This CDR3 comprises 14 residues. The CDR3 region is CASSYRVGSYGYTF. DNA for the CDR3: TGTGCCAGCAGTTACAGGGTAGGGAGCTATGGCTACACCTTC.

This chain uses TRBV19 with TRBJ2-7; 9 bases are shared with TRBD2. The V segment lost 3 bases and the J segment 2 bases; nucleotides outside the gene matches: 5. Per the germline V gene, CDR1 is LNHDA and CDR2 is SQIVND (reference sequence). CDR3 length equals 15 residues. CDR3 coding DNA: TGTGCCAGTAGTATCGGACTAGCGCAACCCTACGAGCAGTACTTC. This encodes CASSIGLAQPYEQYF.

Only a few counts were recorded for this clonotype. This chain uses TRBV6-5 with TRBJ1-1; TRBD1 is a possible D gene (5 bases). The germline V gene has CDR1 MNHEY and CDR2 SVGAGI. V was pared by 0 bases and J by 5 bases, with 10 bases between. The length of the CDR3 is 14 residues. The DNA for the CDR3 is TGTGCCAGCAGTTACTCCCCCTGGGGGACTGAAGCTTTCTTT. It yields the protein CASSYSPWGTEAFF.

The V gene is TRBV7-2, the J gene TRBJ2-3, with D tentatively TRBD1 (6 bases). The germline gives CDR1 SGHTA, CDR2 FQGNSA. Trimming cost V 5 bases and J 9 bases, with 24 bases left between them. The length of the CDR3 is 16 residues. This CDR3 reads CASSPGVDLVDSTQYF. The DNA of the CDR3 is TGTGCCAGCAGCCCAGGGGTGGACTTAGTTGATTCCACGCAGTATTTT.

This rearrangement joins TRBV6-2 or TRBV6-3 to TRBJ2-3, with TRBD2 identical over 11 bases. This CDR3 spans 16 amino acids. CDR1 and CDR2 (germline): MNHEY, SVGEGT. Trimming removed 5 bases from V and 2 bases from J; junction bases left unmatched: 6. The CDR3 spells CASSPLAGADTDTQYF. DNA of the CDR3: TGTGCCAGCAGTCCACTAGCGGGAGCGGACACAGATACGCAGTATTTT.

The rearrangement joins TRBV11-3 to TRBJ2-5, with 7 bases lining up with TRBD2. The V and J ends lost 1 base and 4 bases, in that order; junction bases with no gene match: 3. The CDR3 consists of 14 residues. The germline gives CDR1 SGHNT, CDR2 YENEEA. CDR3 sequence: CASSLAGGIETQYF. The CDR3 nucleotides read TGTGCCAGCAGCTTAGCGGGAGGTATAGAGACCCAGTACTTC.

The rearrangement uses TRBV20-1 and TRBJ2-2; D remains unclear. The ends were cut back, 0 bases at V and 6 bases at J, with 14 bases in the middle. Germline V gene sequence: CDR1 DFQATT, CDR2 SNEGSKA (reference sequence). This CDR3 is built from 15 residues. CDR3: CSARDLGKNSGELFF. CDR3 bases: TGCAGTGCTAGAGATTTGGGAAAGAATTCCGGGGAGCTGTTTTTT.

V and J are TRBV7-8 and TRBJ1-1, with D possibly being TRBD1 (5 bases). Per germline, CDR1 SGHVS and CDR2 FQNEAQ. CDR3 length: 15 residues. The V end lost 5 bases, the J end lost 0 bases, and 13 bases lay between the germline ends. The CDR3 sequence is CASSPRGTLNTEAFF. The CDR3, as DNA: TGTGCCAGCAGCCCGCGAGGGACCTTGAACACTGAAGCTTTCTTT.

The V gene is TRBV7-8, the J gene TRBJ1-3; D gene unclear. V was trimmed by 6 bases and J by 4 bases, leaving 7 bases between them. Germline lookup yields CDR1 SGHVS and CDR2 FQNEAQ. The CDR3 is 12 residues long. The CDR3 sequence: CASRGRGNTIYF. As DNA, the CDR3 is TGTGCCAGCAGGGGCAGGGGAAACACCATATATTTT.